The 27 T cell receptor beta chains reported below all come from one sample, sequenced in a study of CD8+CD57+ T cells in acquired aplastic anemia. According to the study, genomic DNA was the template for TCR beta VDJ and CDR3 profiling. TCRdb recomputed calls from the reads with MiXCR, one row per CDR3 protein. Among 400,000 to 600,000 distinct CDR3 sequences listed, roughly 34% were seen once. CD8+CD57+ cell expansion had been shown by flow cytometry in patients chosen for sequencing. The sample taken for sequencing was sorted CD4+, CD8+, or CD8+CD57+ T cells (not recorded which) from PBMCs. These receptor sequences come from a human donor with aplastic anemia.

The V call is TRBV6-1, the J call TRBJ2-7; 10 positions agree with TRBD1. V was clipped by 7 bases and J by 11 bases; unmatched bases: 5. Germline CDR1 reads MNHNS; CDR2 reads SASEGT. The CDR3 spans 11 residues. This chain's CDR3 is CASTNGQGEYF. CDR3 sequence (DNA): TGTGCCAGCACGAACGGACAGGGGGAGTACTTC.

Comments on this clonotype: One end of the junction fails to match germline, which may point to a read error. The chain couples TRBV12-5 to TRBJ1-1; maybe TRBD1 (6 bases). CDR1 LGHNT and CDR2 FRNRAP come from the germline V gene. The CDR3 totals 14 residues. The CDR3 nucleotides are TGTGCTAGTGGAGGACGGGGGGGCGGCCTGTCGAGACTCTTT. This gives the protein CASGGRGGGLSRLF.

At least ten counts were recorded for this clonotype. CDR3 residues: CASKQRDRGYEQYF. For the CDR3, the DNA is TGTGCCAGTAAACAGCGGGACAGGGGTTACGAGCAGTACTTC. The rearrangement uses TRBV19 and TRBJ2-7, with 10 bases fitting TRBD1. Germline assignment: CDR1 LNHDA and CDR2 SQIVND (reference sequence). The V and J ends lost 7 bases and 4 bases, in that order; junction bases with no gene match: 7. This CDR3 comprises 14 residues.

The gene calls are TRBV20-1 and TRBJ2-1; 8 bases line up with TRBD2. J was trimmed by 0 bases and V by 5 bases; bases with no gene match: 3. Per germline, CDR1 DFQATT and CDR2 SNEGSKA (reference sequence). The CDR3 consists of 14 residues. CDR3 in DNA: TGCAGTGCTTCCGGGGGGGGCTCCTACAATGAGCAGTTCTTC. Translation: CSASGGGSYNEQFF.

The table lists this clonotype with a few counts. Relative to the germline gene, one junction end is altered; a read error may explain this. The chain uses TRBV9 and TRBJ1-6; D is undetermined. Germline V gene sequence: CDR1 SGDLS, CDR2 YYNGEE. This CDR3 spans 12 amino acids. The CDR3 loop reads CTSGRELSPLHF. CDR3 nucleotide sequence: TGTACCAGCGGAAGGGAGCTTTCACCCCTCCACTTT.

V and J are TRBV10-3 and TRBJ1-1; TRBD1 aligns across 7 bases. CDR1 and CDR2 from the germline V gene are ENHRY and SYGVKD. J gave up 3 bases and V 6 bases, and 1 base lay outside the gene matches. This CDR3 spans 12 amino acids. As DNA, the CDR3 is TGTGCCATCAGGCAGGGGGACACTGAAGCTTTCTTT. This gives the protein CAIRQGDTEAFF.

The rearrangement joins TRBV30 to TRBJ1-2, with D perhaps TRBD1 (5 bases). Germline values: CDR1 GTSNPN, CDR2 SVGIG (reference sequence). The CDR3 length is 15 residues. V dropped 2 bases and J dropped 5 bases, with 18 bases sitting between them. The CDR3 DNA is TGTGCCTGGAGTCCCGACTCCGGGGCAGGGTATGGCTACACCTTC. Residues: CAWSPDSGAGYGYTF.

This chain links TRBV7-2 with TRBJ2-5; 14 nucleotides match TRBD2. The CDR3 has 16 residues. J was trimmed by 4 bases and V by 5 bases; bases with no gene match: 6. Germline V lookup: CDR1 SGHTA, CDR2 FQGNSA. CDR3 residues: CASSRLAGGPGETQYF. In nucleotides, the CDR3 is TGTGCCAGCAGCCGACTAGCGGGAGGGCCGGGAGAGACCCAGTACTTC.

The gene calls are TRBV29-1 and TRBJ2-2; TRBD2 matches at 7 bases. With 8 bases clipped from V and 3 bases from J, the junction kept 9 bases outside the gene matches. This CDR3 region has 14 residues. Germline lookup yields CDR1 SQVTM and CDR2 ANQGSEA. DNA for the CDR3: TGCAGCCGCTGGGCAGGGAGGGACACCGGGGAGCTGTTTTTT. Its protein product is CSRWAGRDTGELFF.

CDR3 sequence reads: CATSRDRAAYEQYF. CDR3 DNA sequence: TGTGCCACCAGCAGGGACAGGGCGGCCTACGAGCAGTACTTC. The V and J genes are TRBV15 and TRBJ2-7; 8 nucleotides match TRBD1. This CDR3 has 14 residues. Germline values: CDR1 LNHNV, CDR2 YYDKDF (reference sequence). V dropped 3 bases and J dropped 2; count of bases not matched to a gene: 3.

As regards this clonotype: This may stem from a read error, because a much larger clone lies one nucleotide away. The V call is TRBV2, the J call TRBJ1-1; a weak D match, TRBD1 (6 bases). The V end lost 1 base, the J end lost 4 bases, and 13 bases lay between the germline ends. CDR1 SNHLY and CDR2 FYNNEI come from the germline V gene. This CDR3 comprises 15 residues. CDR3 nucleotide sequence: TGTGCCAGCAGTGAAGACAGGGCGGGAAGCACTGAAGCTTTCTTT. Its translation is CASSEDRAGSTEAFF.

This clonotype was detected only a few times. CDR3 in DNA: TGTGCCAGCAGCTCAGGACTAACTAGTGGAGAGCTGTTTTTT. As protein: CASSSGLTSGELFF. The genes are TRBV7-6 and TRBJ2-2, with D possibly TRBD2 on 6 matching bases. Trimming stripped 4 bases from V and 11 bases from J, with 17 bases between. Germline CDR1 reads SGHVS; CDR2 reads FNYEAQ. This CDR3 is built from 14 residues. Together with reference TRBV7-6 and TRBJ2-2, the CDR3 gives the full variable domain: GAGVSQSPRYKVTKRGQDVALRCDPISGHVSLYWYRQALGQGPEFLTYFNYEAQQDKSGLPNDRFSAERPEGSISTLTIQRTEQRDSAMYRCASSSGLTSGELFFGEGSRLTVL.

The chain uses TRBV19 and TRBJ2-5; D may be TRBD2 (5 bases). The CDR3 totals 12 residues. With 3 bases removed from V and 3 bases from J, the gap between germline ends came to 5 bases. Germline V gene data show CDR1 as LNHDA and CDR2 as SQIVND (reference sequence). The CDR3 nucleotides read TGTGCCAGTAGTATGCGGGAAGAGACCCAGTACTTC. It codes for CASSMREETQYF.

V usage is TRBV9 and J usage is TRBJ2-7; 10 bases are a match to TRBD1. V was clipped by 3 bases and J by 3 bases; unmatched bases: 6. This CDR3 has 15 amino acids. Germline CDR1 and CDR2: SGDLS and YYNGEE. The chain's CDR3 is CASSAGTGVIYEQYF. CDR3 DNA: TGTGCCAGCAGCGCCGGGACAGGGGTGATCTACGAGCAGTACTTC.

The genes are TRBV20-1 and TRBJ2-7; the D gene is possibly TRBD1 (6 bases). From germline, CDR1 is DFQATT and CDR2 SNEGSKA (reference sequence). With 8 bases removed from V and 0 bases from J, the gap between germline ends came to 14 bases. The CDR3 length is 13 residues. The CDR3 DNA is TGCAGTTACGACCGGGACAACTCCTACGAGCAGTACTTC. Translated, it gives CSYDRDNSYEQYF.

This clonotype was recorded once. A junction end diverges from the germline sequence, so it may reflect a read error. This chain links TRBV25-1 with TRBJ1-6; 9 bases are a match to TRBD1. The CDR3 is 16 residues long. Germline V CDR1 and CDR2: MGHDK, SYGVNS. The chain's CDR3 is CASRDTDRGPSSSLHF. The CDR3 region has the DNA TGTGCCAGCCGTGACACGGACAGGGGCCCGTCGTCATCCCTCCACTTT.

This clonotype was counted only a few times. For the CDR3, the DNA is TGTGCCAGCAGTTCAGGGAGTGGTTTGTCCTACGAGCAGTACTTC. Protein sequence: CASSSGSGLSYEQYF. The rearrangement links TRBV12-3 or TRBV12-4 to TRBJ2-7, with D perhaps TRBD1 or TRBD2 (5 bases each). The CDR3 consists of 15 residues. V was cut by 4 bases and J by 1 base, with 14 bases left in between.

This clonotype was detected ten times or more. The chain employs TRBV20-1 and TRBJ2-7; D remains unclear. With 2 bases removed from V and 1 base from J, the gap between germline ends came to 6 bases. This CDR3 comprises 12 residues. Germline-derived CDR1 and CDR2 are DFQATT and SNEGSKA (reference sequence). CDR3 sequence: CSARFNSYEQYF. DNA for the CDR3: TGCAGTGCTAGATTTAATTCCTACGAGCAGTACTTC.

This chain links TRBV7-2 with TRBJ2-7; the match to TRBD2 covers 14 bases. Per germline, CDR1 SGHTA and CDR2 FQGNSA. The CDR3 consists of 15 residues. The V segment lost 5 bases and the J segment 5 bases; nucleotides outside the gene matches: 5. The CDR3 protein is CASSPRTSGRNEQYF. The CDR3 nucleotides are TGTGCCAGCAGCCCCCGGACTAGCGGGAGGAACGAGCAGTACTTC.

In its sample, this clonotype was seen many times. This chain uses TRBV24-1 with TRBJ2-2; 7 bases are a match to TRBD1. Trimming took 5 bases from V and 3 from J; bases not matched to a gene: 8. This CDR3 is built from 16 residues. Germline V gene data show CDR1 as KGHDR and CDR2 as SFDVKD. The CDR3 spells CATSGGIGGYTGELFF. For the CDR3, the DNA is TGTGCCACCAGTGGTGGGATAGGGGGCTACACCGGGGAGCTGTTTTTT.

This clonotype was recorded many times. Germline and junction disagree at one end, which may indicate a read error. The chain is built from TRBV7-2 and TRBJ1-2; TRBD1 matches at 7 bases. The CDR3 has 14 residues. Per the germline V gene, CDR1 is SGHTA and CDR2 is FQGNSA. The CDR3 sequence is CASSLDRGTYRYTF. DNA of the CDR3: TGTGCCAGCAGCTTAGACAGGGGCACCTATCGCTACACCTTC.

The chain has TRBV9 and TRBJ1-1, with TRBD1 matching over 8 bases. CDR1 SGDLS and CDR2 YYNGEE come from the germline V gene. V shed 4 bases, J shed 6 bases, and the junction held 14 bases outside the gene matches. CDR3 length equals 16 residues. CDR3 sequence reads: CASSPALQGVRAEAFF. The CDR3 bases are TGTGCCAGCAGCCCCGCTTTACAGGGGGTTAGGGCTGAAGCTTTCTTT.

This clonotype was seen only a few times. CDR3 loop: CASTERAQDEKLFF. The CDR3 DNA sequence: TGCGCCAGCACCGAGAGGGCCCAGGATGAAAAACTGTTTTTT. The V and J genes are TRBV4-1 and TRBJ1-4; D remains unclear. The CDR3 sequence is 14 residues long. CDR1 is MGHRA and CDR2 is YSYEKL in the germline V gene. The ends were cut back, 7 bases at V and 6 bases at J, with 15 bases in the middle.

Many counts were recorded for this clonotype. This rearrangement joins TRBV20-1 to TRBJ1-1; 7 positions agree with TRBD1. Per the germline V gene, CDR1 is DFQATT and CDR2 is SNEGSKA (reference sequence). The ends lost 3 bases at V and 6 bases at J; junction bases unmatched: 7. This CDR3 is built from 13 residues. DNA for the CDR3: TGCAGTGCTAGGAAGACAGGGTTCGCTGAAGCTTTCTTT. This codes for CSARKTGFAEAFF.

This clonotype was detected ten times or more. The chain uses TRBV4-2 and TRBJ2-7, with D perhaps matching TRBD1 (6 bases). The CDR3 covers 13 residues. Germline V gene lookup returns CDR1 LGHNA and CDR2 YNFKEQ. V lost 4 bases to trimming and J lost 6 bases, with 13 bases between them. CDR3 protein: CASSRERQVEQYF. In nucleotides, the CDR3 is TGTGCCAGCAGCCGAGAGAGACAGGTCGAGCAGTACTTC.

A few counts support this clonotype. The CDR3 DNA reads as TGTGCTAGTGGTTTGCTCGATGAGCAGTTCTTC. It is translated as CASGLLDEQFF. This rearrangement joins TRBV12-5 to TRBJ2-1; D remains ambiguous. Germline CDR1 is LGHNT and CDR2 is FRNRAP. Trimming left V 2 bases short and J 8 bases short, with 4 bases between. CDR3 length: 11 residues.

Regarding this clonotype: The junction does not match germline at one end; this may be a read error. The V call is TRBV28, the J call TRBJ2-5; D possibly corresponds to TRBD1 (6 bases). CDR1 MDHEN and CDR2 SYDVKM come from the germline V gene. The length of the CDR3 is 15 residues. The CDR3 loop reads CASSHRWTVQETRYF. CDR3 DNA sequence: TGTGCCAGCAGCCACCGCTGGACAGTCCAAGAGACCCGGTACTTC.